Sequencing of this T cell receptor (beta chain) was carried out in a study of response to subunit inactivated influenza vaccine. TCRdb redid the calling of the RT-PCR reads with MiXCR, one entry per CDR3 protein. The sample holds hundreds of thousands of distinct CDR3 sequences, 15% to 17% seen once. This clonotype was sampled from a man between 50 and 59 years old who received an inactivated influenza vaccine. Sequences were derived from PBMCs from blood, sampled about 12 days after vaccination.

The CDR3 reads CTSSQDRERDSSYEQYF. Written as DNA, the CDR3 is TGCACCAGCAGCCAAGATCGTGAGCGGGACAGCTCCTACGAGCAGTACTTC. The V gene is TRBV1, the J gene TRBJ2-7; the DNA was not used to check the table's D call, TRBD2. TRBV1 counts as a pseudogene. This CDR3 is 17 amino acids long.